This T cell receptor (beta chain) was sequenced for a study of cytomegalovirus exposure and HLA in healthy donors. Study-level information: Of 350 to 400 genotyped donors, around 86% grouped in the Caucasian-associated ancestry cluster. General study findings and limits: Some V segments could not be told apart, so they were left out, TRBV6-2 and TRBV6-3 among them. A later analysis reportedly found fewer N-insertions in an Asian-associated ancestry cluster than the approximately 700-donor mean. TCR beta V segments were, for the most part, productive about 87% or about 30% of the time in an earlier analysis.

About this clone: Its matching antigen is unknown.

V was clipped by 6 bases and J by 1 base, with 10 bases between them. The CDR3 consists of 14 residues. Germline CDR1 reads MNHNS; CDR2 reads SASEGT. The PCR was carried out with 60 Vbeta primers and 13 Jbeta primers. Sequencing was performed with immunoSEQ multiplex PCR; in TCRdb, only in-frame clones are kept and a portion is missing. The sample yields under 150,000 clones, around 79% seen once. The sequenced sample consisted of PBMCs. This sequence was found in a man in his forties in good health and CMV-seropositive. The chain combines TRBV6-1 with TRBJ2-1; D is unclear. The CDR3 DNA follows: TGTGCCAGCAGCGCCAAAGCTTCCTACAATGAGCAGTTCTTC. It is translated as CASSAKASYNEQFF.